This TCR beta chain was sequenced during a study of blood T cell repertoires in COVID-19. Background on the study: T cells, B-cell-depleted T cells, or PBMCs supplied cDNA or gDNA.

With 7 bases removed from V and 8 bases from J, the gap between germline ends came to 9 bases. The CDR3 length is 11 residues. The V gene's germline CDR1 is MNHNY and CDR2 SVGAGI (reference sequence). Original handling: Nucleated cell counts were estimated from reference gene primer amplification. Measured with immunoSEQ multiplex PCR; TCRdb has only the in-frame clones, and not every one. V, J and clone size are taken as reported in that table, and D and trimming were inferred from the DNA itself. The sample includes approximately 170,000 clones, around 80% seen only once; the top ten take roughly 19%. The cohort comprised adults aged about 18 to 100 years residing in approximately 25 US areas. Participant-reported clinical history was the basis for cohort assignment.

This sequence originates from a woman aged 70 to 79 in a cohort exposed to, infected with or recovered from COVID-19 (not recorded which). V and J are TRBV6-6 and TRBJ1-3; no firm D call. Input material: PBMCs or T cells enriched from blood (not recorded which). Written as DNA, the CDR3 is TGTGCCAGCAAGAATGCAGACACCATATATTTT. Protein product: CASKNADTIYF.